This T cell receptor beta chain derives from a study of blood T cells in healthy people across ages. Per-sample PBMC isolation yielded at least 6 million cells. Together with a sample-barcoded 5' primer, a J-beta primer mix was included in a second PCR lasting about 7 to 11 cycles. A template-switch adaptor containing 12 random nucleotides labeled each cDNA molecule. MiXCR was run by TCRdb on the 5' RACE reads, yielding one entry per CDR3 protein. Here the sample spans approximately 690,000 distinct CDR3 sequences, approximately 40% being singletons. This CDR3 spans 11 amino acids. Trimming removed 5 bases at V and 7 bases at J, with 8 bases between. Germline assignment: CDR1 MNHEY and CDR2 SVGEGT.

The rearrangement links TRBV6-2 or TRBV6-3 to TRBJ2-5, with D uncertain. What was sequenced was blood. The origin of this receptor is a man at least 80 years old in good health. CDR3 sequence: CASSHGPTQYF. CDR3 in DNA: TGTGCCAGCAGTCATGGACCGACCCAGTACTTC.